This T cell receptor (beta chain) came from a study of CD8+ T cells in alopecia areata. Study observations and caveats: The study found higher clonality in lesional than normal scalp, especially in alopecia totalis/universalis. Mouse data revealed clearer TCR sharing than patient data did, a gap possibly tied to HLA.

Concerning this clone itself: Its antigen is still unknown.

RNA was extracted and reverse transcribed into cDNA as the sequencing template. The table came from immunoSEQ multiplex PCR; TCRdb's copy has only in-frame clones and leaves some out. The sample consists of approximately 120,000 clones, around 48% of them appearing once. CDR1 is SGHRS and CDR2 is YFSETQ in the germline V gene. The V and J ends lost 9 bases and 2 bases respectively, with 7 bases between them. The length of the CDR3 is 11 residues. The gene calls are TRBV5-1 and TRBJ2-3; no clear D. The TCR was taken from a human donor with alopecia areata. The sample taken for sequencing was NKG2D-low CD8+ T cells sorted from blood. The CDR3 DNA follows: TGCGCCACCAGACTCACAGATACGCAGTATTTT. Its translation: CATRLTDTQYF.